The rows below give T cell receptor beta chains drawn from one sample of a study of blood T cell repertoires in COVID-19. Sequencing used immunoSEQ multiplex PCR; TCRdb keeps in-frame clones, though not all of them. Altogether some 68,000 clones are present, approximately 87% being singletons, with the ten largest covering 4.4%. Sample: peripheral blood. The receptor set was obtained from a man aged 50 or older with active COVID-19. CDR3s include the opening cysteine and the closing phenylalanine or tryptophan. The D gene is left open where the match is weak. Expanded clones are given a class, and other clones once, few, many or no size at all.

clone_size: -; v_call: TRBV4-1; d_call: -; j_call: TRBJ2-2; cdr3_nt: TGCGCCAGCAGCCAAGAGGTCCCCCAGGGAAACACCGGGGAGCTGTTTTTT; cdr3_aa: CASSQEVPQGNTGELFF
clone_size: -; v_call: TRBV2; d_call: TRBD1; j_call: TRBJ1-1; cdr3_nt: TGTGCCAGCAGTCCGGCGGGACAGGGGACTGAAGCTTTCTTT; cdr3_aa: CASSPAGQGTEAFF
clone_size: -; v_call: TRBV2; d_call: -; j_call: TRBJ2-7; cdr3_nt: TGTGCCAGCTCCTTGAGACAGGTCTTGTACGAGCAGTACTTC; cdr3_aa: CASSLRQVLYEQYF
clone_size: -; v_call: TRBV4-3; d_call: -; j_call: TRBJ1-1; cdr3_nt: TGCGCCAGCAGCCAAGATAGGACTGCGCCAGTAGCTTTCTTT; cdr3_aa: CASSQDRTAPVAFF
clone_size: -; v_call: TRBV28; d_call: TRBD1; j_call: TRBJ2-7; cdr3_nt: TGTGCCAGCTTCGAGACGGGACAGGGCTCCTACGAGCAGTACTTC; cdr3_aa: CASFETGQGSYEQYF
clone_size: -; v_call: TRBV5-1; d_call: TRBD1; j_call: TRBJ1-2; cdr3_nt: TGCGCCAGCAGAGTAGGACAGGCTAAATCCAACTATGGCTACACCTTC; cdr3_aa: CASRVGQAKSNYGYTF
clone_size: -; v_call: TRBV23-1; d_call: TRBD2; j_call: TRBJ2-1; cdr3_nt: TGCGCCAGCAGCGTCCCCTTTCCCCCGGACGGGAGGGCTGGTTTGAATGAGCAGTTCTTC; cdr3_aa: CASSVPFPPDGRAGLNEQFF
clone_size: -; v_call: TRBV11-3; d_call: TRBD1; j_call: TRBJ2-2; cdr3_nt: TGTGCCAGCCAGCTTGCCAGGGGGCTCGTTGGCACCGGGGAGCTGTTTTTT; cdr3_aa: CASQLARGLVGTGELFF
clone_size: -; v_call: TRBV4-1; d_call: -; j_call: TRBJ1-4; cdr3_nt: TGCGCCAGCAGCTCAAGTCTAGTGGCAACTAATGAAAAACTGTTTTTT; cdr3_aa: CASSSSLVATNEKLFF
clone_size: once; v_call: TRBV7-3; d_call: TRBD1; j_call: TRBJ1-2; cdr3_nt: TGTGCCAGCAGCTTAGGCGGGTGGACAGGGAACTATGGCTACACCTTC; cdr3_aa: CASSLGGWTGNYGYTF
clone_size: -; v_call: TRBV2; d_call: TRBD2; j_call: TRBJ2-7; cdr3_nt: TGTGCCAGCGGGGGGGGAGTCTCCTACGAGCAGTACTTC; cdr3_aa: CASGGGVSYEQYF
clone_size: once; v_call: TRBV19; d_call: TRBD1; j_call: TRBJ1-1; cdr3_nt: TGTGCCAGTACGTTCGGGTCAGGACAGGGGCCGAATTTCGCTTTCTTT; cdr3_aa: CASTFGSGQGPNFAFF
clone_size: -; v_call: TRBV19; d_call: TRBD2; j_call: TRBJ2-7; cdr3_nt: TGTGCCAGTAGTCCGGGGACTAGCCCCCCCTACGAGCAGTACTTC; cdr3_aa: CASSPGTSPPYEQYF
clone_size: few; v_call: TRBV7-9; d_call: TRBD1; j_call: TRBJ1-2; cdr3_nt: TGTGCCAGCAGCCCCCTCGGGACAGGGGCCTATGGCTACACCTTC; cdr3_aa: CASSPLGTGAYGYTF
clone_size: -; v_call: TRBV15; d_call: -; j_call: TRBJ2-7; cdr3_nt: TGTGCCACCAGCAGAGAACCCAGTCGCTCCTACGAGCAGTACTTC; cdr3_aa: CATSREPSRSYEQYF
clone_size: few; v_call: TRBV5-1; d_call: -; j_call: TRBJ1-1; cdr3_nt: TGCGCCAGCAGCCAGAAGTTGGGGGCGGGCACTGAAGCTTTCTTT; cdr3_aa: CASSQKLGAGTEAFF
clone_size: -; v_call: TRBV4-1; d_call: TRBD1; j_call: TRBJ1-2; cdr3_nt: TGCGCCAGCAGCCAGTTGGAGACAGGGAGGAACGGCTACACCTTC; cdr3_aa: CASSQLETGRNGYTF
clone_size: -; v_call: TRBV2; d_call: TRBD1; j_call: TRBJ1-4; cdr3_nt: TGTGCCAGCAGTTCCGACAGGGTCACTAATGAAAAACTGTTTTTT; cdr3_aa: CASSSDRVTNEKLFF
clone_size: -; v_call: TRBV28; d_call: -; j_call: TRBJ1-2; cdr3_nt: TGTGCCAGCAGTTTAAAACCCGGCTATGGCTACACCTTC; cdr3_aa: CASSLKPGYGYTF
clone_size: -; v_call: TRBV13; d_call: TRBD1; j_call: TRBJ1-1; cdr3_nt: TGTGCCAGCAGCTTAGGGACACAGGGGGCGCTGGGCACTGAAGCTTTCTTT; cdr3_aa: CASSLGTQGALGTEAFF
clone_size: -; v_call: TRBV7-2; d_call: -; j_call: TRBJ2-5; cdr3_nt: TGTGCCAGCAGCTTATTCACGGGCCAAGAGACCCAGTACTTC; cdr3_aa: CASSLFTGQETQYF
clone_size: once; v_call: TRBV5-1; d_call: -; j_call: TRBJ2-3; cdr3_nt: TGCGCCAGCAGCTTAATGGTTAGCGCAGATACGCAGTATTTT; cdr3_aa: CASSLMVSADTQYF
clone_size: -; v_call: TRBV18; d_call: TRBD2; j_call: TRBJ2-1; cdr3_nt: TGTGCCAGCTCAGGGCGGGAGGCGTACAATGAGCAGTTCTTC; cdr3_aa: CASSGREAYNEQFF
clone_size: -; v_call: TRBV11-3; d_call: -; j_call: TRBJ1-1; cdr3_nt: TGTGCCAGCAGCCGGGAGGGCACTGAAGCTTTCTTT; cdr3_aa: CASSREGTEAFF
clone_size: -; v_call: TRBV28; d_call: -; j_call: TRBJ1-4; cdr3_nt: TGTGCCAGCAGTCCGGCGGGGGGGGGTAATGAAAAACTGTTTTTT; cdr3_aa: CASSPAGGGNEKLFF
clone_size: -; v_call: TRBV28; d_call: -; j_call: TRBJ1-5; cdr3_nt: TGTGCCAGCAGTCCCCCGGGGAGGTCGGGGTATAGCAATCAGCCCCAGCATTTT; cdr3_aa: CASSPPGRSGYSNQPQHF
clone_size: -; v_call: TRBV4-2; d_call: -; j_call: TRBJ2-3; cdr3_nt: TGTGCCAGCAGCCAACCGACAAAGGGCACAGATACGCAGTATTTT; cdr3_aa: CASSQPTKGTDTQYF
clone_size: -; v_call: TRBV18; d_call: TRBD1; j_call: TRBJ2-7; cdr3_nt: TGTGCCAGCTTCAGGGGGCCCTACTACGAGCAGTACTTC; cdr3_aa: CASFRGPYYEQYF